This T cell receptor (beta chain) stems from a study of T cells after yellow fever vaccination. The CDR3 is 15 amino acids. The V gene's germline CDR1 is MNHEY and CDR2 SVGAGI. Trimming cost V 2 bases and J 0 bases, with 7 bases left between them. This clonotype was seen more than once but under ten times. TCRdb re-called the 5' RACE reads through MiXCR, storing one row per CDR3 protein. The data hold around 590,000 distinct CDR3 sequences, with 9% to 15% observed a single time. This receptor was taken from a man aged 30 to 45 who received the YFV17D yellow fever vaccine. V usage is TRBV6-5 and J usage is TRBJ2-2; D unclear. The sequenced sample was PBMCs, obtained on the day of the yellow fever booster vaccination. CDR3 sequence (DNA): TGTGCCAGCAGTTACAAGCGAGCGAACACCGGGGAGCTGTTTTTT. It yields the protein CASSYKRANTGELFF.